Described below is a single TCR beta chain sequence and its context. What it recognizes is unknown. The data derive from a study of cytomegalovirus exposure and HLA in healthy donors. Study-wide results and limits: Among TCR beta chains, those listed as cytomegalovirus-associated numbered about 160. Both high specificity and high sensitivity reportedly marked the classifier's diagnosis of cytomegalovirus status.

The repertoire was sequenced with immunoSEQ multiplex PCR; TCRdb's copy has only in-frame clones and lacks some. The sample has roughly 200,000 clones; roughly four fifths are singletons. This CDR3 contains 16 residues. V was pared by 9 bases and J by 0 bases, with 9 bases of the junction left unmatched. CDR1 is SNHLY and CDR2 is FYNNEI in the germline V gene. The rearrangement joins TRBV2 to TRBJ1-2, with 11 bases matching TRBD1. This TCR was recovered from a woman aged 18-29 years in good health and CMV-seropositive. Sequencing used PBMCs. The CDR3 nucleotides are TGTGCCAGTTACCGGGACAGGGGGTCCCCTAACTATGGCTACACCTTC. The encoded protein is CASYRDRGSPNYGYTF.